A selection of T cell receptor beta chains follows, all from one sample in a study of blood T cell repertoires in COVID-19. Measured with immunoSEQ multiplex PCR; TCRdb has only the in-frame clones, and not every one. Of under 250,000 clones in the sample, 80% to 95% were seen once. Specimen: peripheral blood. These receptors originate from a man aged 25-45 years with COVID-19, enrolled during active disease. CDR3s include the opening cysteine and the closing phenylalanine or tryptophan. The order of the fields is CDR3 protein, CDR3 DNA, V gene, clone size, D gene, J gene. D genes are given only for firm matches. The size entry is marked missing in some rows and otherwise reads once, few, many or a size class.

CDR3 protein: CASSLQGVGTEAFF
CDR3 DNA: TGTGCCAGCAGTCTCCAAGGGGTGGGCACTGAAGCTTTCTTT
V gene: TRBV6-5
clone size: NA
D gene: NA
J gene: TRBJ1-1

CDR3 protein: CASSQQGQNTEAFF
CDR3 DNA: TGTGCCAGCAGCCAACAGGGGCAGAACACTGAAGCTTTCTTT
V gene: TRBV3-1/TRBV3-2
clone size: NA
D gene: NA
J gene: TRBJ1-1

CDR3 protein: CASSRTLTEAFF
CDR3 DNA: TGTGCCAGCAGCCGGACTCTGACTGAAGCTTTCTTT
V gene: TRBV7-9
clone size: NA
D gene: NA
J gene: TRBJ1-1

CDR3 protein: CASSKRTGQGTYGYTF
CDR3 DNA: TGTGCCAGCAGCAAAAGAACGGGACAGGGGACCTATGGCTACACCTTC
V gene: TRBV11-2
clone size: NA
D gene: TRBD1
J gene: TRBJ1-2

CDR3 protein: CASSVGSSYGYTF
CDR3 DNA: TGTGCCAGCAGCGTTGGTTCTAGCTATGGCTACACCTTC
V gene: TRBV9
clone size: NA
D gene: NA
J gene: TRBJ1-2

CDR3 protein: CASSLNDGEANYGYTF
CDR3 DNA: TGTGCCAGCTCACTTAACGACGGGGAAGCTAACTATGGCTACACCTTC
V gene: TRBV18
clone size: once
D gene: NA
J gene: TRBJ1-2

CDR3 protein: CASTMVSNQPQHF
CDR3 DNA: TGTGCCAGTACCATGGTCAGTAATCAGCCCCAGCATTTT
V gene: TRBV19
clone size: NA
D gene: NA
J gene: TRBJ1-5

CDR3 protein: CASRTTGTGARSNYGYTF
CDR3 DNA: TGTGCCAGTAGGACAACCGGGACAGGGGCAAGATCGAACTATGGCTACACCTTC
V gene: TRBV19
clone size: NA
D gene: TRBD1
J gene: TRBJ1-2

CDR3 protein: CASSLSPDTNTGELFF
CDR3 DNA: TGTGCCAGCAGCCTTTCGCCCGACACCAACACCGGGGAGCTGTTTTTT
V gene: TRBV7-9
clone size: NA
D gene: NA
J gene: TRBJ2-2

CDR3 protein: CASRGRTGLPNYGYTF
CDR3 DNA: TGTGCCAGCAGGGGGAGGACAGGCCTGCCTAACTATGGCTACACCTTC
V gene: TRBV2
clone size: NA
D gene: TRBD1
J gene: TRBJ1-2

CDR3 protein: CASSLDRVGSPLHF
CDR3 DNA: TGCGCCAGCAGCTTGGACAGGGTGGGTTCACCCCTCCACTTT
V gene: TRBV5-1
clone size: few
D gene: NA
J gene: TRBJ1-6

CDR3 protein: CASSLAPRDTQYF
CDR3 DNA: TGTGCCAGCAGCTTAGCTCCTAGGGATACGCAGTATTTT
V gene: TRBV11-2
clone size: NA
D gene: NA
J gene: TRBJ2-3

CDR3 protein: CASSEERDSRGEQYF
CDR3 DNA: TGTGCCAGCAGTGAAGAAAGGGACAGTCGCGGCGAGCAGTACTTC
V gene: TRBV2
clone size: NA
D gene: TRBD1
J gene: TRBJ2-7

CDR3 protein: CASRLGHSPTAF
CDR3 DNA: TGTGCCAGCAGGTTGGGGCATTCCCCGACAGCCTTC
V gene: TRBV12-3/TRBV12-4
clone size: few
D gene: NA
J gene: TRBJ1-2

CDR3 protein: CASSVGETGGSGNTIYF
CDR3 DNA: TGTGCCAGCAGCGTAGGGGAGACAGGAGGCTCTGGAAACACCATATATTTT
V gene: TRBV9
clone size: NA
D gene: NA
J gene: TRBJ1-3

CDR3 protein: CASSVVGERGYTF
CDR3 DNA: TGTGCCAGCAGCGTAGTTGGAGAGAGGGGCTACACCTTC
V gene: TRBV9
clone size: once
D gene: NA
J gene: TRBJ1-2

CDR3 protein: CASSLVGQGYNEQFF
CDR3 DNA: TGTGCCAGCAGCTTGGTCGGACAGGGGTACAATGAGCAGTTCTTC
V gene: TRBV5-6
clone size: NA
D gene: TRBD1
J gene: TRBJ2-1

CDR3 protein: CASSLGSTGGGEKLFF
CDR3 DNA: TGTGCCAGCAGCTTAGGTTCGACAGGGGGCGGCGAAAAACTGTTTTTT
V gene: TRBV5-5
clone size: once
D gene: TRBD1
J gene: TRBJ1-4

CDR3 protein: CASSRQGSSGNTIYF
CDR3 DNA: TGTGCCAGCAGCAGACAGGGAAGCTCTGGAAACACCATATATTTT
V gene: TRBV2
clone size: NA
D gene: TRBD1
J gene: TRBJ1-3

CDR3 protein: CASSLPDRGFAEAFF
CDR3 DNA: TGTGCCAGCAGCTTACCCGACAGGGGGTTCGCTGAAGCTTTCTTT
V gene: TRBV7-9
clone size: few
D gene: TRBD1
J gene: TRBJ1-1